These 27 T cell receptor beta chains came from one sample sequenced in a study of T-cell reconstitution after alpha-beta-depleted transplantation in children. The library targeted TCRbeta and was prepared with unique molecular identifiers. TCRdb re-analysed the PCR reads in MiXCR, keeping a single row per CDR3 protein. The sample has about 980,000 distinct CDR3 sequences, 25% to 35% seen once; the top ten hold approximately 30%. The sequencing used PBMCs, mostly from graft donor cells, collected 360 days after TCRalphabeta/CD19-depleted stem cell transplant. The receptors were sampled from a boy in the first two years of life who had a stem cell transplant for SCID, so the T cells may come from the graft donor.

This clonotype has at least ten counts. This chain connects TRBV4-1 to TRBJ2-3; D unclear. The CDR3 contains 15 residues. Trimming stripped 1 base from V and 0 bases from J, with 8 bases between. The germline gives CDR1 MGHRA, CDR2 YSYEKL. The CDR3 DNA is TGCGCCAGCAGCCAAGTTGGGCTTAGCACAGATACGCAGTATTTT. Its protein product is CASSQVGLSTDTQYF.

This clonotype was detected only a few times. The chain links TRBV4-1 to TRBJ2-5; maybe TRBD1 (6 bases). The CDR3 is 14 residues long. Germline V CDR1 and CDR2: MGHRA, YSYEKL. Deletions cut 4 bases from V and 4 bases from J, with 13 bases between. The CDR3 loop is CASSRWGRTETQYF. Written as DNA, the CDR3 is TGCGCCAGCAGCCGATGGGGGCGGACAGAGACCCAGTACTTC.

This clonotype was found once. The V gene is TRBV10-1, the J gene TRBJ2-1; TRBD1 might be the D (5 bases). Germline-derived CDR1 and CDR2 are WNHNN and SYGVQD (reference sequence). CDR3 length: 14 residues. The V end lost 6 bases, the J end lost 9 bases, and 18 bases lay between the germline ends. CDR3 coding DNA: TGCGCCAGCAGCACAGGACGGACCTTAAGTGAGCAGTTCTTC. The encoded protein is CASSTGRTLSEQFF.

The V call is TRBV7-3, the J call TRBJ1-1; no firm D call. V was trimmed by 5 bases and J by 0 bases, leaving 10 bases between them. Germline V gene data show CDR1 as SGHTA and CDR2 as FQGTGA. This CDR3 has 14 amino acids. CDR3 nucleotides: TGTGCCAGCAGCCCGGCAAGTATGAACACTGAAGCTTTCTTT. Translating it yields CASSPASMNTEAFF.

This rearrangement joins TRBV3-1 to TRBJ2-5; perhaps TRBD2 as D (6 bases). Trimming pared 5 bases from V and 5 bases from J, leaving 15 bases between. This CDR3 spans 14 amino acids. The V gene's germline CDR1 is LGHDT and CDR2 YNNKEL (reference sequence). CDR3 nucleotides: TGTGCCAGCAGCGAAGGCGGCGCGGGGGAGACCCAGTACTTC. Its translation is CASSEGGAGETQYF.

The chain recombines TRBV29-1 with TRBJ2-7; D may correspond to TRBD1 or TRBD2 (5 bases each). Germline V gene data show CDR1 as SQVTM and CDR2 as ANQGSEA. Trimming took off 7 bases at V and 6 bases at J, with 16 bases between the two ends. The length of the CDR3 is 12 residues. This chain's CDR3 is CSASGRLGEQYF. CDR3 sequence (DNA): TGCAGCGCCTCGGGACGGCTGGGCGAGCAGTACTTC.

This clonotype came up a few times. The CDR3 nucleotides read TGTGCCACCAGCAGGGGACAGCACACCGGGGAGCTGTTTTTT. Amino acid sequence: CATSRGQHTGELFF. The J gene is TRBJ2-2, the V gene TRBV15; the match to TRBD1 covers 7 bases. The CDR3 contains 14 residues. The germline CDR1 and CDR2 sequences are LNHNV and YYDKDF (reference sequence). Germline trimming cut 3 bases from V and 3 bases from J; bases unmatched to any gene: 1.

This clonotype came up once. The chain combines TRBV9 with TRBJ2-5, with D maybe TRBD1 (6 bases). Between the trimmed V and J ends, which lost 3 bases and 4 bases, there was a span of 16 bases. CDR3 length: 15 amino acids. CDR1 is SGDLS and CDR2 is YYNGEE in the germline V gene. The CDR3 here is CASSAHSQGRETQYF. CDR3 DNA: TGTGCCAGCAGCGCCCACTCACAGGGACGAGAGACCCAGTACTTC.

This clonotype was counted between two and nine times. The rearrangement uses TRBV7-8 and TRBJ2-2; 8 nucleotides line up with TRBD1. The V and J ends lost 1 base and 1 base, in that order; junction bases with no gene match: 5. This CDR3 is 17 amino acids long. The germline CDR1 and CDR2 sequences are SGHVS and FQNEAQ. CDR3 coding DNA: TGTGCCAGCAGCTTAGTGGCAGGGACAGGGAACACCGGGGAGCTGTTTTTT. It encodes CASSLVAGTGNTGELFF.

The V and J genes are TRBV20-1 and TRBJ1-6; 11 bases are shared with TRBD1. The CDR3 is made up of 14 amino acids. From germline, CDR1 is DFQATT and CDR2 SNEGSKA (reference sequence). Germline trimming cut 6 bases from V and 6 bases from J; bases unmatched to any gene: 4. The CDR3 spells CSAGGQGANSPLHF. In DNA, the CDR3 is TGCAGTGCCGGTGGACAGGGGGCTAATTCACCCCTCCACTTT.

This clonotype was picked up many times. This chain connects TRBV5-1 to TRBJ1-1; TRBD1 is a possible D gene (5 bases). V dropped 0 bases and J dropped 1 base, with 7 bases sitting between them. This CDR3 region has 14 residues. Germline V gives CDR1 SGHRS, CDR2 YFSETQ. CDR3 sequence: CASSLAGSNTEAFF. Written as DNA, the CDR3 is TGCGCCAGCAGCTTGGCAGGGTCGAACACTGAAGCTTTCTTT.

The J gene is TRBJ2-7, the V gene TRBV18; D call uncertain. This CDR3 is 14 amino acids long. Germline CDR1 KGHSH, CDR2 LQKENI. Trimming stripped 2 bases from V and 2 bases from J, with 10 bases between. The CDR3 nucleotides are TGTGCCAGCTCACCATCCGCAGGCCCCTACGAGCAGTACTTC. This gives the protein CASSPSAGPYEQYF.

This clonotype was observed a few times. J is TRBJ2-7 and V is TRBV4-2, with no clear D. V lost 0 bases to trimming and J lost 0 bases, with 9 bases between them. CDR1 and CDR2 (germline): LGHNA, YNFKEQ. The CDR3 is 15 residues long. This chain's CDR3 is CASSQDDSTSYEQYF. The CDR3, as DNA: TGTGCCAGCAGCCAAGACGACTCAACCTCCTACGAGCAGTACTTC.

A word on this clonotype: One junction end disagrees with the germline gene, perhaps due to a read error. The chain has TRBV12-3 or TRBV12-4 and TRBJ2-7; tentative D call: TRBD1 (6 bases). This CDR3 contains 16 residues. In nucleotides, the CDR3 is TGTGTCAGCAGTTTATCTTACAGGGCCAGCTCCTACGAGCAGTACTTC. Translated: CVSSLSYRASSYEQYF.

The sample holds a few counts of this clonotype. V usage is TRBV11-3 and J usage is TRBJ1-3; possibly TRBD1 for D (5 bases). This CDR3 is built from 17 residues. V was cut by 10 bases and J by 4 bases, with 26 bases left in between. Germline CDR1 is SGHNT and CDR2 is YENEEA. In nucleotides, the CDR3 is TGTGCCATCCCCCACCACAGACGGGGCTCATGCGGAAACACCATATATTTT. Its translation is CAIPHHRRGSCGNTIYF.

This clonotype has only a few counts. V gene TRBV7-3 combines with J gene TRBJ2-5; D is ambiguous. Looked up from germline, CDR1 is SGHTA and CDR2 is FQGTGA. Trimming stripped 2 bases from V and 1 base from J, with 11 bases between. This CDR3 comprises 15 residues. Written as DNA, the CDR3 is TGTGCCAGCAGCTTATTAGTAGGGCCCCAAGAGACCCAGTACTTC. This translates into CASSLLVGPQETQYF.

This rearrangement joins TRBV5-1 to TRBJ2-1; the D is unclear. The V and J ends lost 3 bases and 7 bases respectively, with 14 bases between them. The CDR3 runs to 14 residues. Germline V gene data show CDR1 as SGHRS and CDR2 as YFSETQ. This CDR3 reads CASSSDGRVNEQFF. CDR3 bases: TGCGCCAGCAGCTCCGACGGTAGGGTTAATGAGCAGTTCTTC.

The chain is built from TRBV4-3 and TRBJ1-1; D remains unclear. The CDR3 loop spans 15 amino acids. Germline loops: CDR1 LGHNA, CDR2 YSLEER. The V end was cut by 3 bases, the J end by 4 bases, with 15 bases between. CDR3 nucleotides: TGCGCCAGCAGCCAGGGGTTGGGGTCGGGCACTGAAGCTTTCTTT. This gives the protein CASSQGLGSGTEAFF.

This clonotype has a handful of counts. The V gene is TRBV4-3, the J gene TRBJ1-1; D is ambiguous. V was shortened by 5 bases and J by 2 bases, with 9 bases between the two germline ends. Germline assignment: CDR1 LGHNA and CDR2 YSLEER. The CDR3 consists of 13 residues. CDR3 DNA sequence: TGCGCCAGCAGCGGACCCCTTAACACTGAAGCTTTCTTT. Residues: CASSGPLNTEAFF.

Remarks on this clonotype: This may stem from a read error, because a much larger clone lies one nucleotide away. V and J are TRBV5-1 and TRBJ1-1; tentative D call: TRBD1 (6 bases). V gave up 7 bases and J gave up 0 bases, with 19 bases separating them. Per germline, CDR1 SGHRS and CDR2 YFSETQ. There are 16 residues in the CDR3. The CDR3 reads CASGSTGITMNTEAFF. The CDR3 DNA is TGCGCCAGCGGCTCGACAGGAATTACAATGAACACTGAAGCTTTCTTT.

This clonotype was detected ten times or more. For the CDR3, the DNA is TGCGCCAGCAGTTTCGAGCCCCAGGGGTACGAGCAGTACTTC. Its protein product is CASSFEPQGYEQYF. The V call is TRBV4-1, the J call TRBJ2-7; D is possibly TRBD1 (6 bases). This CDR3 is 14 amino acids long. V shed 6 bases and J shed 4 bases, with 16 bases lying between them. The germline V gene encodes CDR1 MGHRA and CDR2 YSYEKL.

The gene calls are TRBV10-3 and TRBJ2-1; 8 bases fit TRBD2. Germline V CDR1 and CDR2: ENHRY, SYGVKD. V lost 10 bases to trimming and J lost 6 bases; unmatched junction nucleotides: 14. This CDR3 region has 15 residues. The CDR3 spells CANGPSGGPLNEQFF. The CDR3 DNA sequence: TGTGCCAATGGACCCAGCGGGGGCCCCCTCAATGAGCAGTTCTTC.

This chain joins TRBV29-1 and TRBJ2-7, with TRBD2 matching 9 bases. Trimming cost V 6 bases and J 2 bases; bases outside gene matches: 8. Looked up from germline, CDR1 is SQVTM and CDR2 is ANQGSEA. The CDR3 runs to 14 residues. For the CDR3, the DNA is TGCAGCGTCTCGCCTAGCGGGGAAACCTACGAGCAGTACTTC. Protein sequence: CSVSPSGETYEQYF.

The chain employs TRBV20-1 and TRBJ1-5; D not resolved. Trimming removed 3 bases from V and 2 bases from J, with 17 bases in between. The germline CDR1 and CDR2 sequences are DFQATT and SNEGSKA (reference sequence). This CDR3 spans 16 amino acids. CDR3 coding DNA: TGCAGTGCTAGGCATAAGGGCACGGGTGGCAATCAGCCCCAGCATTTT. Protein sequence: CSARHKGTGGNQPQHF.

This clonotype came up once. This chain links TRBV18 with TRBJ2-7, with 12 bases lining up with TRBD1. This CDR3 spans 15 amino acids. V dropped 3 bases and J dropped 5; count of bases not matched to a gene: 5. Germline V gene lookup returns CDR1 KGHSH and CDR2 LQKENI. CDR3 sequence reads: CASSPGTGGPNEQYF. The CDR3 DNA reads TGTGCCAGCTCACCCGGGACAGGGGGCCCCAACGAGCAGTACTTC.

The V and J genes are TRBV20-1 and TRBJ2-1, with TRBD2 matching 9 bases. Germline V CDR1 and CDR2: DFQATT, SNEGSKA (reference sequence). This CDR3 is 15 amino acids long. With 0 bases clipped from V and 6 bases from J, the junction kept 6 bases outside the gene matches. CDR3 nucleotides: TGCAGTGCTAGAGATCGGCGGGGGGGCCCCAATGAGCAGTTCTTC. This codes for CSARDRRGGPNEQFF.

V is TRBV6-5 and J is TRBJ2-3; tentative D call: TRBD1 (5 bases). Germline-derived CDR1 and CDR2 are MNHEY and SVGAGI. Trimming pared 0 bases from V and 6 bases from J, leaving 10 bases between. The CDR3 contains 14 residues. The CDR3 loop is CASSYSLGPDTQYF. In DNA, the CDR3 is TGTGCCAGCAGTTACTCGTTGGGGCCGGATACGCAGTATTTT.